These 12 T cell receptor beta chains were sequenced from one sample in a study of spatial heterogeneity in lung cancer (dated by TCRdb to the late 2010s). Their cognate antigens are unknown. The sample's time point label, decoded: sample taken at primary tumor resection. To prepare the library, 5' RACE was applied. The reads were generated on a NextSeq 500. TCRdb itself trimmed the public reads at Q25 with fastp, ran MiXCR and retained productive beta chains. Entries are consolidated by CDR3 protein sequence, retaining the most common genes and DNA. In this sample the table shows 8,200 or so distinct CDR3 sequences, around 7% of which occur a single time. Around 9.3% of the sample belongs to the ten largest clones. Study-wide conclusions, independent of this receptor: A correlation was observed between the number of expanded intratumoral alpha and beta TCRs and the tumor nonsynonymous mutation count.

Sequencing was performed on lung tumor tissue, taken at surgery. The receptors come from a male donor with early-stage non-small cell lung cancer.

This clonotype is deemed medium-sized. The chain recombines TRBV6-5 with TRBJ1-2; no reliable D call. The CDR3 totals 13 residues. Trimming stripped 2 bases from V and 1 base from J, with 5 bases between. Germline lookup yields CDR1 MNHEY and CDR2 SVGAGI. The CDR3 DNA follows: TGTGCCAGCAGTTACGGTCGTAACTATGGCTACACCTTC. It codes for CASSYGRNYGYTF.

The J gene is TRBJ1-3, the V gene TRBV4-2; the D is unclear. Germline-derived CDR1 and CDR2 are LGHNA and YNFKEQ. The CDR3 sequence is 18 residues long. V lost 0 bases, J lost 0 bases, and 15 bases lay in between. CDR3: CASSQDLDRSASGNTIYF. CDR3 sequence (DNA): TGTGCCAGCAGCCAAGACTTGGACCGGTCCGCCTCTGGAAACACCATATATTTT.

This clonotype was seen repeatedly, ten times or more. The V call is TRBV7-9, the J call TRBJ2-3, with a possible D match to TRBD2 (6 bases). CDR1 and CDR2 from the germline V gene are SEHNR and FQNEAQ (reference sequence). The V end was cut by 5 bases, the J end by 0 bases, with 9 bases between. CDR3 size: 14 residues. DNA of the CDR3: TGTGCCAGCAGCCGCGGGACTAGCACAGATACGCAGTATTTT. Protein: CASSRGTSTDTQYF.

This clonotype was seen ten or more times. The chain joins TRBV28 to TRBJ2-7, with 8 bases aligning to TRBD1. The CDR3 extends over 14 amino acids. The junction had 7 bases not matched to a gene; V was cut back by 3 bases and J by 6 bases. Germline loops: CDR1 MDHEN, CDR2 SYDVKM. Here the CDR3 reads CASSLGTGRPEQYF. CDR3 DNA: TGTGCCAGCAGTTTGGGGACAGGACGCCCCGAGCAGTACTTC.

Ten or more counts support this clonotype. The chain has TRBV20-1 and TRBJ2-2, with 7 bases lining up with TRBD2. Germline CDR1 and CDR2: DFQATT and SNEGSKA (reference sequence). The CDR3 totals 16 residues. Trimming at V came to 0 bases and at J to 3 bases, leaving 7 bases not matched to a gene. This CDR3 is CSARDRSRGDTGELFF. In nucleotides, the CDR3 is TGCAGTGCTAGAGATCGGTCACGGGGGGACACCGGGGAGCTGTTTTTT.

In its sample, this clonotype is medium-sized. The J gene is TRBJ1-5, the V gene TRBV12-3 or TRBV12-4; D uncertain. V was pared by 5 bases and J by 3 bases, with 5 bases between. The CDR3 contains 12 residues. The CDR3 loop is CASSLTNQPQHF. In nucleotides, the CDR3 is TGTGCCAGCAGTCTGACCAATCAGCCCCAGCATTTT.

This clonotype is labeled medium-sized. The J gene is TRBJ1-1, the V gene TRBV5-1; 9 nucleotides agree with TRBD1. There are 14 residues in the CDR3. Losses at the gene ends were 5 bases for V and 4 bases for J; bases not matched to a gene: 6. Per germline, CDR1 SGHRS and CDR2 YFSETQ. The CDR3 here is CASRSLQGATEAFF. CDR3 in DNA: TGCGCCAGCAGATCTTTACAGGGGGCCACTGAAGCTTTCTTT.

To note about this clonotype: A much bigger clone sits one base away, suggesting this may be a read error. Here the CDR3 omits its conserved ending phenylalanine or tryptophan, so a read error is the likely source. The CDR3 sequence: CASSYGVGSPRGNYEQYS. The CDR3 DNA is TGTGCCAGCAGTTACGGCGTTGGCAGCCCTAGGGGCAACTACGAGCAGTACTCC. The chain joins TRBV6-5 to TRBJ2-7; possibly TRBD1 for D (5 bases). The CDR3 totals 18 residues. V dropped 2 bases and J dropped 3 bases, with 23 bases sitting between them. Germline values: CDR1 MNHEY, CDR2 SVGAGI.

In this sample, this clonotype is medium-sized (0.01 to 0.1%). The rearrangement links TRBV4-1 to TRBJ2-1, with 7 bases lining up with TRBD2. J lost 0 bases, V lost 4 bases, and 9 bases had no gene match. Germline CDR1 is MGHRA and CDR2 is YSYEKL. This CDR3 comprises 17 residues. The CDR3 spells CASSPVAGASSYNEQFF. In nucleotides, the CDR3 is TGCGCCAGCAGCCCTGTAGCGGGTGCCAGCTCCTACAATGAGCAGTTCTTC.

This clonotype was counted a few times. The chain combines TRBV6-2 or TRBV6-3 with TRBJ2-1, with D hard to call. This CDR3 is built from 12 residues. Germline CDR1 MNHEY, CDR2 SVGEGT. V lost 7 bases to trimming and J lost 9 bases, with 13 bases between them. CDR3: CASTHLGFEQFF. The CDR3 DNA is TGTGCCAGCACCCATTTGGGGTTTGAGCAGTTCTTC.

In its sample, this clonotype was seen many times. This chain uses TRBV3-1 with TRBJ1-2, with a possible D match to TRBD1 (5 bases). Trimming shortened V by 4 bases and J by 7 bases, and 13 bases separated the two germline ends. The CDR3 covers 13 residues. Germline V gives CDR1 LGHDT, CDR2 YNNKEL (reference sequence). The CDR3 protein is CASSPGADGGYTF. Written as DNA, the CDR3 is TGTGCCAGCAGCCCTGGGGCAGACGGTGGCTACACCTTC.

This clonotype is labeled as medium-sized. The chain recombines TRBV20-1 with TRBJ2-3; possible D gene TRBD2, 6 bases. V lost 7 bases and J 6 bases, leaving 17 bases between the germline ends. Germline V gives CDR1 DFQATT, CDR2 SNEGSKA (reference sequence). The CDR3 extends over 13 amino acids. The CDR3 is CSGEGGGADTQYF. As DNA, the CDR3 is TGCAGTGGAGAGGGAGGAGGTGCCGATACGCAGTATTTT.